A selection of T cell receptor beta chains follows, all from one sample in a study of shared clonotypes between healthy human individuals. The assay was immunoSEQ multiplex PCR, and TCRdb's table has in-frame clones only and misses some. This sample carries about 1.5 million clones, 98% of them seen once, and the ten largest clones take about 0.4%. Material for sequencing was naive CD4+ T cells sorted from blood. The source of these receptors is a young man in good health. Both conserved end residues are part of each CDR3. The D gene is left open where the match is weak. Size values are once, few and many counts, or a class for expanded clones, and some rows have none.

cdr3_length,v_call,d_call,clone_size,j_call,cdr3_aa,cdr3_nt
15,TRBV5-4,TRBD1,once,TRBJ2-7,CASSRPGTDSYEQYF,TGTGCCAGCAGCCGCCCCGGGACAGACTCCTACGAGCAGTACTTC
15,TRBV18,TRBD2,-,TRBJ2-3,CASSHSGRSADTQYF,TGTGCCAGCTCACATAGCGGGAGGAGCGCAGATACGCAGTATTTT
14,TRBV7-6,-,-,TRBJ1-1,CASSRGYPNTEAFF,TGTGCCAGCAGCCGAGGGTATCCGAACACTGAAGCTTTCTTT
14,TRBV5-1,-,-,TRBJ1-4,CASSESPTNEKLFF,TGCGCCAGCAGCGAAAGTCCAACTAATGAAAAACTGTTTTTT
19,TRBV7-9,-,-,TRBJ2-7,CASSLWAGSSHITWDEQYF,TGTGCCAGCAGCCTTTGGGCAGGGTCTTCTCATATTACGTGGGACGAGCAGTACTTC
13,TRBV5-4,-,-,TRBJ1-4,CASSLALNEKLFF,TGTGCCAGCAGCTTGGCCCTTAATGAAAAACTGTTTTTT
14,TRBV5-6,-,-,TRBJ1-2,CASSLAKGVGGYTF,TGTGCCAGCAGCTTGGCCAAAGGAGTGGGTGGCTACACCTTC
14,TRBV7-9,-,once,TRBJ2-7,CASSLGGGIYEQYF,TGTGCCAGCAGCTTAGGTGGCGGGATCTACGAGCAGTACTTC
14,TRBV4-1,-,-,TRBJ1-1,CASSQGVRDTEAFF,TGCGCCAGCAGCCAAGGGGTCCGGGACACTGAAGCTTTCTTT
11,TRBV5-1,-,-,TRBJ2-7,CASANLYEQYF,TGCGCCAGCGCCAACCTTTACGAGCAGTACTTC
13,TRBV27,-,once,TRBJ2-7,CASGRLGTYEQYF,TGTGCCAGCGGTAGACTAGGAACCTACGAGCAGTACTTC
14,TRBV5-4,TRBD2,-,TRBJ2-7,CASSDRGEGDEQYF,TGTGCCAGCAGCGACCGGGGGGAGGGCGACGAGCAGTACTTC
16,TRBV9,TRBD2,-,TRBJ2-1,CASSGATGASGNEQFF,TGTGCCAGCAGCGGAGCGACTGGGGCTAGCGGCAATGAGCAGTTCTTC
17,TRBV28,TRBD2,-,TRBJ2-1,CASSLFPTSGSYNEQFF,TGTGCCAGCAGTTTATTCCCGACTAGCGGGTCCTACAATGAGCAGTTCTTC
16,TRBV4-3,-,-,TRBJ2-4,CASSPGDIGAKNIQYF,TGCGCCAGCAGCCCAGGGGACATTGGGGCCAAAAACATTCAGTACTTC
13,TRBV7-9,-,-,TRBJ2-3,CASSLSKEDTQYF,TGTGCCAGCAGCTTATCGAAAGAAGATACGCAGTATTTT
14,TRBV10-3,-,-,TRBJ2-3,CAITRDLTGATQYF,TGTGCCATCACCCGGGACCTAACCGGTGCTACGCAGTATTTT
14,TRBV7-6,-,once,TRBJ2-7,CASSLGVGNYEQYF,TGTGCCAGCAGCTTAGGGGTAGGGAACTACGAGCAGTACTTC
14,TRBV28,-,-,TRBJ2-5,CASSPGAGRETQYF,TGTGCCAGCAGCCCTGGAGCGGGCCGGGAGACCCAGTACTTC
14,TRBV6-1,-,-,TRBJ1-4,CASGWSGSGEKLFF,TGTGCCAGCGGCTGGTCCGGGTCAGGTGAAAAACTGTTTTTT
13,TRBV30,TRBD1,-,TRBJ1-4,CAWKQGRNEKLFF,TGTGCCTGGAAACAGGGGAGGAATGAAAAACTGTTTTTT
11,TRBV19,-,-,TRBJ2-1,CASRRYNEQFF,TGTGCCAGTAGGCGGTACAATGAGCAGTTCTTC
19,TRBV30,-,-,TRBJ2-5,CAWSVGQPMGNRATETQYF,TGTGCCTGGAGTGTAGGGCAGCCCATGGGGAACAGGGCTACAGAGACCCAGTACTTC
16,TRBV11-3,TRBD1,once,TRBJ2-7,CASSLGTGALFYEQYF,TGTGCCAGCAGCTTGGGCACAGGGGCGTTGTTCTACGAGCAGTACTTC
15,TRBV27,TRBD1,-,TRBJ2-1,CASSNGQGAYNEQFF,TGTGCCAGCAGTAACGGACAGGGGGCCTACAATGAGCAGTTCTTC
11,TRBV5-6,-,-,TRBJ2-1,CASSLRNEQFF,TGTGCCAGCAGCTTGAGAAATGAGCAGTTCTTC
14,TRBV2,TRBD2,once,TRBJ2-3,CANSRLAGEDTQYF,TGTGCCAACTCTAGGCTAGCGGGGGAAGATACGCAGTATTTT
16,TRBV6-5,TRBD2,-,TRBJ2-7,CASSYPIAGTSHEQYF,TGTGCCAGCAGTTACCCCATAGCGGGAACCTCACACGAGCAGTACTTC
14,TRBV5-1,-,-,TRBJ2-5,CASSLGAGQETQYF,TGCGCCAGCAGCTTGGGAGCCGGCCAAGAGACCCAGTACTTC
13,TRBV18,-,-,TRBJ2-3,CASSKIPADTQYF,TGTGCCAGCTCAAAGATCCCAGCAGATACGCAGTATTTT
13,TRBV19,-,once,TRBJ2-3,CASSPRGADTQYF,TGTGCCAGCTCCCCCAGGGGTGCAGATACGCAGTATTTT
16,TRBV7-8,TRBD1,-,TRBJ2-7,CASSLASGQGTYEQYF,TGTGCCAGCAGCTTGGCTTCGGGACAGGGAACCTACGAGCAGTACTTC
14,TRBV6-5,-,-,TRBJ1-1,CASSTEEPNTEAFF,TGTGCCAGCAGTACCGAAGAACCGAACACTGAAGCTTTCTTT
15,TRBV5-1,TRBD2,-,TRBJ2-7,CASRWRTSGVYEQYF,TGCGCCAGCAGGTGGAGGACTAGCGGAGTTTACGAGCAGTACTTC
14,TRBV18,-,once,TRBJ2-7,CASSPRTNRYEQYF,TGTGCCAGCTCACCACGGACAAACCGCTACGAGCAGTACTTC
15,TRBV9,-,-,TRBJ2-1,CASSVEGRYNNEQFF,TGTGCCAGCAGCGTAGAAGGGCGTTACAACAATGAGCAGTTCTTC
15,TRBV18,-,once,TRBJ1-5,CASSPNDINYQPQHF,TGTGCCAGCTCACCCAACGACATCAACTATCAGCCCCAGCATTTT
16,TRBV10-2,-,-,TRBJ2-3,CASSEPSKASTDTQYF,TGCGCCAGCAGTGAGCCTAGCAAAGCTAGCACAGATACGCAGTATTTT
13,TRBV5-4,-,once,TRBJ2-5,CASSLVTEETQYF,TGTGCCAGCAGCCTAGTAACGGAAGAGACCCAGTACTTC
16,TRBV27,-,-,TRBJ2-2,CASSLFGKLHTGELFF,TGTGCCAGCAGTTTATTCGGGAAATTACACACCGGGGAGCTGTTTTTT
12,TRBV12-5,-,-,TRBJ1-1,CASYGGTTEAFF,TGTGCTAGTTACGGTGGGACCACTGAAGCTTTCTTT
13,TRBV5-1,-,-,TRBJ2-1,CASSSSLAREQFF,TGCGCCAGCAGCTCCTCGCTAGCTCGCGAGCAGTTCTTC
13,TRBV13,-,-,TRBJ2-2,CASSSFRPGELFF,TGTGCCAGCAGCTCCTTCCGTCCCGGGGAGCTGTTTTTT
14,TRBV28,-,once,TRBJ1-1,CASSLSRDGTEAFF,TGTGCCAGCAGTCTCAGCAGGGATGGCACTGAAGCTTTCTTT
14,TRBV10-3,TRBD1,-,TRBJ1-2,CAISASGQEEGYTF,TGTGCCATCAGTGCGAGCGGACAGGAGGAGGGCTACACCTTC
18,TRBV7-9,-,-,TRBJ2-1,CASSFGSGSDIAGNEQFF,TGTGCCAGCAGCTTTGGGAGCGGGTCCGACATCGCAGGCAATGAGCAGTTCTTC
14,TRBV10-1,-,-,TRBJ1-4,CASSEGARSEKLFF,TGCGCCAGCAGTGAGGGGGCCAGGAGTGAAAAACTGTTTTTT
14,TRBV10-2,-,-,TRBJ2-7,CASAGQGSAGEQYF,TGCGCCAGCGCGGGTCAAGGCTCGGCCGGCGAGCAGTACTTC
16,TRBV4-1,TRBD1,-,TRBJ2-2,CASSQDGQGVPGELFF,TGCGCCAGCAGCCAAGATGGACAGGGGGTACCCGGGGAGCTGTTTTTT
16,TRBV7-2,-,-,TRBJ2-7,CASSLVHHMSSYEQYF,TGTGCCAGCAGCTTAGTTCACCACATGAGCTCCTACGAGCAGTACTTC
16,TRBV7-9,TRBD1,-,TRBJ2-7,CASSWVTGSGSYEQYF,TGTGCCAGCAGCTGGGTGACAGGGTCGGGATCCTACGAGCAGTACTTC